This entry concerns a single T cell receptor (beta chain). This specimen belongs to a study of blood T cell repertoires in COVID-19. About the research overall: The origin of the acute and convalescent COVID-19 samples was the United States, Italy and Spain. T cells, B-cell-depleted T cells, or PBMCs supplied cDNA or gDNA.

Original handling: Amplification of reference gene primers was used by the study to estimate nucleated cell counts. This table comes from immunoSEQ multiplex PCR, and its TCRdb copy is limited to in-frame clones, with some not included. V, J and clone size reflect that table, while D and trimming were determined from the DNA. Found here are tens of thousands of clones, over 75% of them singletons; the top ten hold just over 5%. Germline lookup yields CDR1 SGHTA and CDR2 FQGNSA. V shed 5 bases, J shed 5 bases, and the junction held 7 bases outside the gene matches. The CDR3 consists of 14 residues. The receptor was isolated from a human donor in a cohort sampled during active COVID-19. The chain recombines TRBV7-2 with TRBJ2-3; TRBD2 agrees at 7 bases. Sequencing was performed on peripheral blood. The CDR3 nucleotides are TGTGCCAGCAGCCTAGGGGCTAGCGGAGATACGCAGTATTTT. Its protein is CASSLGASGDTQYF.